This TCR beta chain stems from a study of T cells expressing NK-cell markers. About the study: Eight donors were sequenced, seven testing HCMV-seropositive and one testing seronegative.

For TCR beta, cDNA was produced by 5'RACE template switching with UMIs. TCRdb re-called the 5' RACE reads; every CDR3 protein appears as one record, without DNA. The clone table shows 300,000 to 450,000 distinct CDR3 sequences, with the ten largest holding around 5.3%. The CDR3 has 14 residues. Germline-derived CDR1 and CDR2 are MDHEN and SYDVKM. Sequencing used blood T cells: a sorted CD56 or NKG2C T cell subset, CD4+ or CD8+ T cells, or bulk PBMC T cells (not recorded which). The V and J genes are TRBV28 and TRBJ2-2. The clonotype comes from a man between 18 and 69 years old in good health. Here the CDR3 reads CASSFFARTGELFF.